The source of this TCR beta chain is a study of cytomegalovirus exposure and HLA in healthy donors. Between the trimmed V and J ends, which lost 4 bases and 8 bases, there was a span of 8 bases. Germline values: CDR1 GTSNPN, CDR2 SVGIG (reference sequence). The CDR3 length is 10 residues. Repertoires were generated with immunoSEQ multiplex PCR, while TCRdb's copy carries only in-frame clones and drops some. The top ten clones hold 3% to 3.5% of a sample with 150,000 or so clones, approximately 91% of them seen once. Sequencing input: PBMCs. The TCR originated in a woman between 18 and 29 years old in good health and CMV-seropositive. This chain links TRBV30 with TRBJ1-2, with D possibly TRBD1 on 6 matching bases. The CDR3 DNA reads TGTGCCTGGAACAGGGTCGGCTACACCTTC. Its translation is CAWNRVGYTF. Drawing the rest from reference TRBV30 and TRBJ1-2, the complete variable domain is SQTIHQWPATLVQPVGSPLSLECTVEGTSNPNLYWYRQAAGRGLQLLFYSVGIGQISSEVPQNLSASRPQDRQFILSSKKLLLSDSGFYLCAWNRVGYTFGSGTRLTVV.